Listed below are T cell receptor beta chains from one sample, sequenced in a study of brain T cells in children with intractable seizures. Sequencing used immunoSEQ multiplex PCR; TCRdb keeps in-frame clones, though not all of them. This table holds around 70,000 clones, roughly 91% found once. Sequenced material: peripheral blood, taken at surgery. These receptors were taken from a boy less than two years old with tuberous sclerosis and intractable seizures. Both conserved end residues are part of each CDR3. A D gene is named only where the DNA matches it firmly. A row's size may be missing; if present it is once, few, many or a size class.

cdr3_aa cdr3_nt clone_size v_call d_call j_call
CASSRDRVGEKLFF TGTGCCAGCAGCCGGGACAGGGTGGGTGAAAAACTGTTTTTT - TRBV7-8 TRBD1 TRBJ1-4
CASSLGRNNEKLFF TGTGCCAGCAGCTTAGGCAGAAATAATGAAAAACTGTTTTTT once TRBV11-2 - TRBJ1-4
CASSYRETVYGYTF TGTGCCAGCAGTTACCGCGAGACAGTTTATGGCTACACCTTC - TRBV6-5 - TRBJ1-2
CASSLTGGNTEAFF TGTGCCAGCAGCTTAACGGGGGGGAACACTGAAGCTTTCTTT - TRBV7-3 - TRBJ1-1
CASSLVSSPNQVEQYF TGCGCCAGCAGCTTGGTTTCCAGTCCAAACCAAGTAGAGCAGTACTTC once TRBV5-1 - TRBJ2-7
CARSRPGRIEWDTEAFF TGTGCCAGAAGCCGTCCGGGACGGATAGAATGGGACACTGAAGCTTTCTTT - TRBV5-3 - TRBJ1-1
CASSIGRATNEKLFF TGTGCCAGTAGTATAGGCCGAGCAACTAATGAAAAACTGTTTTTT - TRBV19 - TRBJ1-4
CASSQIAGGPQETQYF TGTGCCAGCAGCCAAATAGCGGGAGGGCCTCAAGAGACCCAGTACTTC - TRBV14 TRBD2 TRBJ2-5
CASSQDGGSNQPQHF TGTGCCAGCAGCCAAGATGGGGGGTCCAATCAGCCCCAGCATTTT - TRBV3-1/TRBV3-2 - TRBJ1-5
CASSNTRANTGELFF TGTGCCAGCAGCAACACTAGGGCGAACACCGGGGAGCTGTTTTTT - TRBV11-3 - TRBJ2-2
CASSFTDRTDTQYF TGTGCCAGCAGCTTCACAGACAGGACAGATACGCAGTATTTT - TRBV7-3 - TRBJ2-3